The clone carrying this T cell receptor beta chain has at least ten counts. Its antigen is as yet unknown. Investigators prepared the TCR beta libraries by applying iRepertoire HTBI primers and Arm-PCR of CDR3 regions. TCRdb re-derived calls from the multiplex PCR reads in MiXCR, one entry per CDR3 protein. The table has a few hundred thousand distinct CDR3 sequences, around 20% seen once; the top ten hold about a quarter. Germline CDR1 is SQVTM and CDR2 is ANQGSEA. V shed 6 bases, J shed 4 bases, and the junction held 7 bases outside the gene matches. There are 13 residues in the CDR3. The data belong to a study of regulatory T cells in long-lasting Graves disease. Time point indicated: persistent/refractory GD, antithyroid drugs over 5 years with positive TRAb. From PBMCs, RNA was extracted and then used to make the TCR library. Regarding the study as a whole: The persistent group shared around 2,600 public clonotypes, more than the roughly 990 shared by new patients.

The material sequenced was peripheral blood mononuclear cells (PBMCs), taken when the disease was refractory, from a patient treated with antithyroid drugs. The chain employs TRBV29-1 and TRBJ1-1; 8 nucleotides line up with TRBD1. This clonotype originated in a female donor with Graves disease. DNA for the CDR3: TGCAGCGTCCTAACAGGGGGTCGCACTGAAGCTTTCTTT. Its protein product is CSVLTGGRTEAFF.